This T cell receptor (beta chain) was sequenced in a study of blood T cell repertoires in COVID-19 (TCRdb year 2020). Looking at the study overall: The collaborator samples originated in the United States, Italy and Spain and spanned the acute and convalescent phases of COVID-19. The material from the prospective study consisted of cDNA or gDNA derived from T cells, B-cell-depleted T cells, or PBMCs. Samples were obtained from the ongoing ImmuneRACE study (first 160 participants) and from 1,254 subjects provided by 6 global collaborators. The sample metadata nearly always contained a de-identified subject ID, COVID-19 status, age in years and sex. The dataset comprised deeply sampled blood TCRbeta repertoires from subjects exposed to, actively infected with, or recovered from COVID-19. Where available, HLA class I and class II types were obtained from metadata supplied by the sample provider rather than from assay-based typing. The repertoires were released in a freely available public database intended as a resource for research on the immune response to SARS-CoV-2.

The paper's findings and limits, for the study overall: The quantity of clinical and demographic metadata differed by source and by participant and was supplied without curation.

The immunoSEQ Assay, a bias-controlled multiplex PCR, was used to amplify TCRbeta CDR3 regions from genomic DNA. In the paper's pipeline: Nucleated cell counts per sample were estimated from amplification of reference gene primers within the assay. Sequence reads were collapsed and filtered to measure the absolute abundance of every unique TCRbeta CDR3 rearrangement. Productive Simpson clonality was computed per sample as the square root of Simpson's diversity index over productive rearrangements. Entries here come from immuneACCESS through TCRdb and include only in-frame sequences with V and J called. Some clones fail to appear in such tables; in the studies checked, an unresolved V gene covers under half of the shortfall, and the cause of the remainder is unknown. Clone size and the V and J calls come from that table; the DNA yielded D and trimming. The sample table holds 110,000 or so clones, of which about 87% were seen once. The biggest ten clones account for 5.5% to 8% of the sample.

From the cysteine up to the phenylalanine, the CDR3 has a length of 12 residues. Just the 36-base CDR3 DNA is kept, in frame starting at base 1. Deletion took 7 bases off V and 7 bases off J, with a span of 13 bases between the germline ends. The CDR1 and CDR2 encoded by the germline V gene are MDHEN and SYDVKM. Collaborating institutions collected whole blood in K2EDTA tubes following their own protocols. Collaborator samples were shipped for TCRbeta analysis as frozen whole blood, isolated PBMCs, or DNA extracted from either sample type. Details on this clone: The antigen this receptor binds is unknown. No much larger clone is present one base from it, and per-base qualities are unavailable.

This chain joins TRBV28 to TRBJ1-1; a tentative D call is TRBD1 (6 bases match). The clonotype originates from a woman between 45 and 65 years old with acute or convalescent COVID-19. The sequenced sample consisted of peripheral blood. The bases are TGTGCCAGCACCTTGGGACAAGGTGAAGCTTTCTTT. It encodes CASTLGQGEAFF.